The source of this TCR beta chain is a study of Graves' ophthalmopathy and Graves' hyperthyroidism. The wider study: Ahead of any treatment, peripheral blood was obtained at the initial diagnosis.

With V trimmed by 4 bases and J by 0 bases, 4 bases remained unmatched. The CDR3 spans 15 residues. The TCR beta CDR3 regions underwent amplification from RNA transcripts. HTBI primers were used in a first-round RT-PCR, which preceded a second-round multiplex PCR. MiXCR, run by TCRdb on the multiplex PCR reads, gives a single entry per CDR3 protein. The sample gives 300,000 to 450,000 distinct CDR3 sequences, 17% of which show up once; around 2.4% is in the top ten. Hyperthyroidism patients, all newly diagnosed, had under 2 months' duration and ages of 18 to 65. PBMCs were density-gradient isolated from about 9.6 ml fresh blood. The sample holds many counts of this clonotype.

V gene TRBV12-3 or TRBV12-4 combines with J gene TRBJ2-7; 9 nucleotides agree with TRBD2. The clonotype comes from an adult woman with stable Graves' hyperthyroidism. The sample was peripheral blood. The CDR3 protein is CASSSHSGGSYEQYF. DNA for the CDR3: TGTGCCAGCAGTTCACATAGCGGGGGCTCCTACGAGCAGTACTTC.